This T cell receptor beta chain is drawn from a study of T cell repertoires in breast cancer. Study-level background: Nine healthy donors served as controls.

Findings and limits, study-wide: Eight TRBV7 primers may have caused mispriming bias toward TRBV7 in shared TCRs.

Paired alpha-beta TCRs of CD8+ T cells were analyzed by expanded emulsion RT-PCR. CD8+ T cells were positively selected and incubated overnight in 10 IU/mL IL-2. A note on this clonotype: Its specificity is not known.

This CDR3 spans 14 amino acids. V lost 7 bases to trimming and J lost 7 bases, with 16 bases between them. CDR1 and CDR2 (germline): LNHDA, SQIVND (reference sequence). During the second nested PCR, blocking oligonucleotides suppressed genes that were not paired. Per emulsion RT-PCR mix: about 4,500-260,000 T cells plus C-region, Stepout, V-region primers. TCRdb reanalysed the emulsion pairing reads using MiXCR and keeps one entry per CDR3 protein. The data show roughly 38,000 distinct CDR3 sequences, with 45% seen just once and less than 70% held by the top ten. The origin of this receptor is a pool of human donors with breast cancer or a healthy control (not recorded which). The sequenced material came from CD8+ T cells. The J gene is TRBJ1-4, the V gene TRBV19; D is possibly TRBD1 (5 bases). CDR3 protein: CASTSPGTGEKLFF. The CDR3 coding sequence is TGTGCCAGTACCTCCCCCGGGACCGGTGAAAAACTGTTTTTT.